The 18 T cell receptor beta chains below come from one sample, sequenced in a study of CD8 T cells in Susac syndrome. RNA totalling about 0.5 to 1 ug underwent reverse transcription with random hexamers. TCRdb reprocessed the immunoSEQ multiplex PCR reads with MiXCR, giving one entry per CDR3 protein. The sample has some 200,000 distinct CDR3 sequences, 95% seen once. Sequencing used CD4+ T cells from PBMCs. These TCRs come from a human donor with Susac syndrome.

The chain employs TRBV5-1 and TRBJ2-3; 9 bases agree with TRBD1. CDR3 length equals 15 residues. The germline CDR1 and CDR2 sequences are SGHRS and YFSETQ. J gave up 1 base and V 4 bases, and 4 bases lay outside the gene matches. This chain's CDR3 is CASSVQGAGTDTQYF. CDR3 sequence (DNA): TGCGCCAGCAGCGTACAGGGGGCAGGCACAGATACGCAGTATTTT.

A single count supports this clonotype. The V call is TRBV12-3 or TRBV12-4, the J call TRBJ2-5; no reliable D call. The V end was cut by 1 base, the J end by 5 bases, with 14 bases between. There are 15 residues in the CDR3. The DNA for the CDR3 is TGTGCCAGCAGTTTAGGGGGAACCCTGTTGGAGACCCAGTACTTC. This codes for CASSLGGTLLETQYF.

The chain employs TRBV5-1 and TRBJ1-4, with D unclear. The CDR3 is 14 residues long. V was shortened by 3 bases and J by 0 bases, with 6 bases between the two germline ends. Germline CDR1 is SGHRS and CDR2 is YFSETQ. Here the CDR3 reads CASSSAATNEKLFF. The CDR3 DNA sequence: TGCGCCAGCAGCTCCGCAGCAACTAATGAAAAACTGTTTTTT.

The chain uses TRBV28 and TRBJ2-2; D not certain. V was pared by 6 bases and J by 2 bases, with 7 bases between. Per the germline V gene, CDR1 is MDHEN and CDR2 is SYDVKM. The CDR3 runs 13 residues. CDR3 residues: CASSHRNTGELFF. For the CDR3, the DNA is TGTGCCAGCAGCCACAGAAACACCGGGGAGCTGTTTTTT.

The V call is TRBV4-1, the J call TRBJ1-1; 7 bases align to TRBD1. Trimming cost V 2 bases and J 0 bases; bases outside gene matches: 12. Germline-derived CDR1 and CDR2 are MGHRA and YSYEKL. This CDR3 has 18 residues. This chain's CDR3 is CASSQTSTHRGLNTEAFF. CDR3 bases: TGCGCCAGCAGCCAAACCTCCACCCACAGGGGACTGAACACTGAAGCTTTCTTT.

This clonotype was counted once. The CDR3 nucleotides are TGTGCCAGCAGTCCTTATTCGGCGAATGGCTACACCTTC. Translated, it gives CASSPYSANGYTF. The genes are TRBV12-3 or TRBV12-4 and TRBJ1-2; D not resolved. Trimming shortened V by 5 bases and J by 6 bases, and 13 bases separated the two germline ends. CDR3 length equals 13 residues.

This sequence joins TRBV10-3 and TRBJ1-1; 7 bases agree with TRBD1. Germline-derived CDR1 and CDR2 are ENHRY and SYGVKD. The CDR3 covers 13 residues. J was trimmed by 0 bases and V by 8 bases; bases with no gene match: 3. Here the CDR3 DNA reads TGTGCCATCCGGGACAGCGTGAACACTGAAGCTTTCTTT. Its translation: CAIRDSVNTEAFF.

This clonotype was observed once. The chain joins TRBV30 to TRBJ2-1; no clear D gene. Germline CDR1 and CDR2: GTSNPN and SVGIG (reference sequence). This CDR3 spans 14 amino acids. V shed 1 base and J shed 0 bases, with 7 bases lying between them. CDR3 loop: CAWSGQSSYNEQFF. In nucleotides, the CDR3 is TGTGCCTGGAGTGGTCAGAGCTCCTACAATGAGCAGTTCTTC.

This chain uses TRBV14 with TRBJ1-2; D not resolved. The CDR3 length is 17 residues. Germline-derived CDR1 and CDR2 are SGHDN and FVKESK. V dropped 0 bases and J dropped 5 bases, with 19 bases sitting between them. The CDR3 coding sequence is TGTGCCAGCAGCCAAGATCTACCCGACACTCGGTTGTATGGCTACACCTTC. As protein: CASSQDLPDTRLYGYTF.

The chain uses TRBV25-1 and TRBJ1-2; 9 positions match TRBD1. J lost 4 bases, V lost 6 bases, and 0 bases had no gene match. Germline V lookup: CDR1 MGHDK, CDR2 SYGVNS. The CDR3 loop spans 12 amino acids. The CDR3 here is CASRTGGYGYTF. As DNA, the CDR3 is TGTGCCAGCAGGACAGGGGGCTATGGCTACACCTTC.

The rearrangement uses TRBV29-1 and TRBJ2-2; 7 bases match TRBD1. The germline CDR1 and CDR2 sequences are SQVTM and ANQGSEA. The CDR3 totals 13 residues. The trim removed 3 bases at V and 7 bases at J, leaving 5 bases unmatched. CDR3 coding DNA: TGCAGCGTTGAGGCAGGGGGTCACGGGGAGCTGTTTTTT. Protein product: CSVEAGGHGELFF.

The V and J genes are TRBV5-1 and TRBJ2-7; perhaps TRBD2 as D (7 bases). The germline V gene has CDR1 SGHRS and CDR2 YFSETQ. The CDR3 extends over 17 amino acids. Trimming shortened V by 6 bases and J by 3 bases, and 25 bases separated the two germline ends. The CDR3 spells CASNPGIRGGAHYEQYF. The DNA of the CDR3 is TGCGCCAGCAACCCGGGCATTCGCGGGGGCGCCCACTACGAGCAGTACTTC. Combining the CDR3 with reference TRBV5-1 and TRBJ2-7 gives the whole variable domain KAGVTQTPRYLIKTRGQQVTLSCSPISGHRSVSWYQQTPGQGLQFLFEYFSETQRNKGNFPGRFSGRQFSNSRSEMNVSTLELGDSALYLCASNPGIRGGAHYEQYFGPGTRLTVT.

The V gene is TRBV4-2, the J gene TRBJ2-3; D is tentatively TRBD1 or TRBD2 (6 bases each). The germline gives CDR1 LGHNA, CDR2 YNFKEQ. V lost 4 bases and J 4 bases, leaving 15 bases between the germline ends. The CDR3 loop spans 15 amino acids. CDR3 nucleotide sequence: TGTGCCAGCAGCCCGAGGGGGGCGGTGGCAGATACGCAGTATTTT. Residues: CASSPRGAVADTQYF.

This chain links TRBV27 with TRBJ1-5; D perhaps matches TRBD1 (6 bases). V gave up 4 bases and J gave up 6 bases, with 13 bases separating them. Per germline, CDR1 MNHEY and CDR2 SMNVEV (reference sequence). This CDR3 spans 14 amino acids. The CDR3 sequence is CASSSAGVSQPQHF. CDR3 coding DNA: TGTGCCAGCAGTTCTGCAGGGGTGAGTCAGCCCCAGCATTTT.

The chain combines TRBV12-3 or TRBV12-4 with TRBJ1-1; D is undetermined. The CDR3 is 11 residues long. With 7 bases removed from V and 7 bases from J, the gap between germline ends came to 10 bases. This CDR3 is CASTLGREAFF. The CDR3 bases are TGTGCCAGCACCCTGGGTCGTGAAGCTTTCTTT.

DNA for the CDR3: TGTGCCAGTAGTATAGTTTGGGGGACTAGCAGCGACAATGAGCAGTTCTTC. The encoded protein is CASSIVWGTSSDNEQFF. V is TRBV19 and J is TRBJ2-1, with 9 bases fitting TRBD2. Germline V gene data show CDR1 as LNHDA and CDR2 as SQIVND (reference sequence). CDR3 size: 17 residues. The V segment lost 1 base and the J segment 5 bases; nucleotides outside the gene matches: 9. The full variable domain, in which reference TRBV19 and TRBJ2-1 provide the parts outside the CDR3, is DGGITQSPKYLFRKEGQNVTLSCEQNLNHDAMYWYRQDPGQGLRLIYYSQIVNDFQKGDIAEGYSVSREKKESFPLTVTSAQKNPTAFYLCASSIVWGTSSDNEQFFGPGTRLTVL.

The rearrangement uses TRBV27 and TRBJ2-2, with D uncertain. The CDR3 spans 12 residues. Trimming took off 5 bases at V and 1 base at J, with 2 bases between the two ends. Germline CDR1 and CDR2: MNHEY and SMNVEV (reference sequence). Here the CDR3 DNA reads TGTGCCAGCAGTATGAACACCGGGGAGCTGTTTTTT. It encodes CASSMNTGELFF.

The rearrangement links TRBV20-1 to TRBJ1-2; perhaps TRBD1 as D (6 bases). This CDR3 has 18 residues. The V end lost 4 bases, the J end lost 5 bases, and 29 bases lay between the germline ends. Germline V CDR1 and CDR2: DFQATT, SNEGSKA (reference sequence). The CDR3 loop is CSAITAPGRGMRGYGYTF. The DNA for the CDR3 is TGCAGTGCTATTACTGCGCCGGGCAGGGGCATGAGGGGGTATGGCTACACCTTC.